The 2 T cell receptor beta chains below come from one sample, sequenced in a study of blood T cell repertoires in COVID-19. Assay: immunoSEQ multiplex PCR; the TCRdb copy retains only in-frame clones and omits some. The sample has 95,000 to 120,000 clones, approximately 80% seen once; the top ten hold about 7.3%. The source material was peripheral blood. These receptors all stem from a woman aged 35 to 49 with acute or convalescent COVID-19.

This chain uses TRBV5-1 with TRBJ2-3; D might be TRBD2 (5 bases). The germline V gene has CDR1 SGHRS and CDR2 YFSETQ. Trimming removed 7 bases from V and 2 bases from J, with 11 bases in between. CDR3 length: 13 residues. This CDR3 reads CASGPGSTDTQYF. The CDR3 nucleotides are TGCGCCAGCGGCCCGGGGTCCACAGATACGCAGTATTTT.

The V call is TRBV30, the J call TRBJ1-2; unclear D gene. The germline V gene has CDR1 GTSNPN and CDR2 SVGIG (reference sequence). The CDR3 sequence is 12 residues long. The V end was cut by 2 bases, the J end by 8 bases, with 12 bases between. The CDR3 region is CAWSRAGRGYTF. The DNA for the CDR3 is TGTGCCTGGAGTAGAGCGGGCCGGGGCTACACCTTC.